The entry below describes one T cell receptor (beta chain). The antigen remains undetermined. PCR amplification relied on 60 Vbeta primers (plus 13 Jbeta primers). Only in-frame clones appear in the TCRdb table, and some are missing; sequencing was by immunoSEQ multiplex PCR. Of around 130,000 clones listed, approximately 74% were seen once; the top ten hold over 5%. Trimming removed 4 bases at V and 4 bases at J, with 18 bases between. The CDR3 extends over 15 amino acids. CDR1 SGHRS and CDR2 YFSETQ come from the germline V gene. These data are taken from a study of cytomegalovirus exposure and HLA in healthy donors. Study-wide results and caveats: It was reported in a later analysis that an Asian-associated ancestry cluster showed fewer N-insertions than the approximately 700-donor mean. Some V segments, including TRBV6-2 and TRBV6-3, were excluded as indistinguishable. Associated with HLA alleles at 0.05 false discovery rate in a later analysis were 16,951 TCR beta sequences. Clonal expansion was found to be greater in HLA-associated TCR beta chains than in equally common others in a later analysis.

The chain couples TRBV5-1 to TRBJ2-7, with D maybe TRBD1 (6 bases). This receptor was obtained from a man in his forties in good health and CMV-seropositive. Specimen: PBMCs. The CDR3 loop reads CASSPTTGIRYEQYF. The CDR3, as DNA: TGCGCCAGCAGCCCCACGACAGGTATCCGATACGAGCAGTACTTC.